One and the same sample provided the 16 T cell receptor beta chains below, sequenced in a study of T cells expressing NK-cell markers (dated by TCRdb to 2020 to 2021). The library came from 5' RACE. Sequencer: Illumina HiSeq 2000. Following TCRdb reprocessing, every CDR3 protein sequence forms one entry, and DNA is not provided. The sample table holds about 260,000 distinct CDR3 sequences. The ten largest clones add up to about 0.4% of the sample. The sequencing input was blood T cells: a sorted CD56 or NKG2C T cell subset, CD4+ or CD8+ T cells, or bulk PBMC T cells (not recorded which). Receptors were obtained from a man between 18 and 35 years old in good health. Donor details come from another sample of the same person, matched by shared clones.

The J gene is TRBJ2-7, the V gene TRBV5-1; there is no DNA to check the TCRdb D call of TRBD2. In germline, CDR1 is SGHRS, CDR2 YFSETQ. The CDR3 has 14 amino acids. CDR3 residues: CASSSRSTSDEQYF.

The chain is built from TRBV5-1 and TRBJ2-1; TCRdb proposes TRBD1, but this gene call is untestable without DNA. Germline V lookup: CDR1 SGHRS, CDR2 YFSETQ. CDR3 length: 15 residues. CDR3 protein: CASSLTGLGGNEQFF.

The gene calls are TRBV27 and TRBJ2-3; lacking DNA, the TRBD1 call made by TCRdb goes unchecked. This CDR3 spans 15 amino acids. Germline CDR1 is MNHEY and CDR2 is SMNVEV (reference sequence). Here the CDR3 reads CASRRQGVDVDTQYF.

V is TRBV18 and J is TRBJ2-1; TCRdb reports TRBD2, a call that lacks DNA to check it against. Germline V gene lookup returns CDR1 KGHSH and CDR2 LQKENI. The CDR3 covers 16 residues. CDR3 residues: CASSPGTGTNNNEQFF. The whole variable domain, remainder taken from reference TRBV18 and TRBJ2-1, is NAGVMQNPRHLVRRRGQEARLRCSPMKGHSHVYWYRQLPEEGLKFMVYLQKENIIDESGMPKERFSAEFPKEGPSILRIQQVVRGDSAAYFCASSPGTGTNNNEQFFGPGTRLTVL.

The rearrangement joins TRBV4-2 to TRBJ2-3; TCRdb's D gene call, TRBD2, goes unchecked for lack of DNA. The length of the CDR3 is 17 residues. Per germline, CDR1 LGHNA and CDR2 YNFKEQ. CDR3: CASSQSLRGRNPDTQYF.

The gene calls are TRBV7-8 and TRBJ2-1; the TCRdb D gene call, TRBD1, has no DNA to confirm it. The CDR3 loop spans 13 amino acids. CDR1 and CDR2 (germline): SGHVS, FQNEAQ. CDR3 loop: CASSLRRGDEQFF.

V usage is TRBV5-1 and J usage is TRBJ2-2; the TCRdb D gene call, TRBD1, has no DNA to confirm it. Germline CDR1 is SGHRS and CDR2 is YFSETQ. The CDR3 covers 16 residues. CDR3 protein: CASSLRQGLITGELFF.

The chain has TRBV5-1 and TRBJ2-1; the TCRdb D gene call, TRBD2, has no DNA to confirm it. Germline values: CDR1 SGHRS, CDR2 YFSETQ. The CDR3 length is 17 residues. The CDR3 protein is CASSLGWSLAGGYEQFF.

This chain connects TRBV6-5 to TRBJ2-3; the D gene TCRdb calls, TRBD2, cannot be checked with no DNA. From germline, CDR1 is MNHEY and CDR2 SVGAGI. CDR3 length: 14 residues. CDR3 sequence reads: CASSYAREEDTQYF.

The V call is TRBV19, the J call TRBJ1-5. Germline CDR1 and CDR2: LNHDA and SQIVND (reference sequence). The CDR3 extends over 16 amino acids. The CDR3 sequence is CASSMRGRPGYQPQHF.

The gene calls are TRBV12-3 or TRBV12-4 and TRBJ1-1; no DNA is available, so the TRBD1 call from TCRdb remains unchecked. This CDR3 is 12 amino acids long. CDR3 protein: CASSWDRFEAFF.

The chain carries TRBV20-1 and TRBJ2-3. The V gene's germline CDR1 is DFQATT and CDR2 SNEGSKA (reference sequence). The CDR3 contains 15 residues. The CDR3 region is CSAKTGLDPLDTQYF.

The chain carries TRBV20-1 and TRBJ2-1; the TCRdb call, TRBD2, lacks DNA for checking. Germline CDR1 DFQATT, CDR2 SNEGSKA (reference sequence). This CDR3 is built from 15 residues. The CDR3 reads CSAQSAGTGAGEQFF.

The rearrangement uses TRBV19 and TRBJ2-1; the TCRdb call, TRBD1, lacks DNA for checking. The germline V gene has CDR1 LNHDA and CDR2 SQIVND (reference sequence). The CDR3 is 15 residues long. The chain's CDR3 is CASRSGGRWRNEQFF.

The CDR3 loop is CASSRERGLAVNEQFF. The chain carries TRBV12-3 or TRBV12-4 and TRBJ2-1; TCRdb reports TRBD2, a call that lacks DNA to check it against. This CDR3 contains 16 residues.

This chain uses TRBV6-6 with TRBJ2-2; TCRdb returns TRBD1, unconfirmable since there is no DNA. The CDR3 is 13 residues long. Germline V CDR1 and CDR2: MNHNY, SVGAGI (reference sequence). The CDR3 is CASSQQGTGELFF.